Listed below are T cell receptor beta chains from one sample, sequenced in a study of blood T cell repertoires in COVID-19. Profiled with immunoSEQ multiplex PCR; TCRdb holds only in-frame clones, not every one. The repertoire holds under 200,000 clones, with approximately 86% as singletons. Sequenced sample: peripheral blood. These TCRs come from an older woman who had recovered from COVID-19. CDR3s include the opening cysteine and the closing phenylalanine or tryptophan. Fields, in order: D gene, J gene, V gene, clone size, CDR3 protein, CDR3 DNA. A D gene is named only where the DNA matches it firmly. Clone size appears in some rows only: once, few, many, or a class for an expanded clone.

TRBD1 | TRBJ1-6 | TRBV7-9 | - | CASSPGKGQGLSYYSPLHF | TGTGCCAGCAGCCCCGGTAAGGGACAGGGGCTTTCCTACTATTCACCCCTCCACTTT
TRBD2 | TRBJ2-5 | TRBV3-1/TRBV3-2 | - | CASSRNLNSGQETQYF | TGTGCCAGCAGCCGCAACCTAAATAGCGGGCAAGAGACCCAGTACTTC
- | TRBJ1-2 | TRBV5-1 | few | CASSFGQGSPTNYGYTF | TGCGCCAGCAGCTTCGGGCAGGGAAGCCCCACTAACTATGGCTACACCTTC
TRBD1 | TRBJ2-7 | TRBV5-5 | - | CASSLDRGVYEQYF | TGTGCCAGCAGCTTGGACAGGGGAGTTTACGAGCAGTACTTC
- | TRBJ1-6 | TRBV20-1 | - | CSASYQGNSPLHF | TGCAGTGCTAGTTATCAGGGTAATTCACCCCTCCACTTT
- | TRBJ2-2 | TRBV5-4 | - | CASSLDLRGTGELFF | TGTGCCAGCAGCTTGGATCTTCGGGGCACCGGGGAGCTGTTTTTT
- | TRBJ2-7 | TRBV7-9 | - | CASSLDGVEQYF | TGTGCCAGCAGCTTAGACGGAGTCGAGCAGTACTTC
TRBD1 | TRBJ2-7 | TRBV9 | - | CASSVGQGPKDEQYF | TGTGCCAGCAGCGTGGGACAGGGCCCAAAGGACGAGCAGTACTTC
- | TRBJ2-5 | TRBV2 | - | CASSMTAVQETQYF | TGTGCCAGCAGTATGACAGCCGTACAAGAGACCCAGTACTTC
- | TRBJ2-2 | TRBV28 | - | CASTPRGTVNTGELFF | TGTGCCAGCACCCCCCGGGGGACTGTGAACACCGGGGAGCTGTTTTTT
- | TRBJ1-1 | TRBV5-1 | few | CASSLDLHRETEAFF | TGCGCCAGCAGCTTGGATTTGCACAGGGAGACTGAAGCTTTCTTT
- | TRBJ1-6 | TRBV18 | - | CASSPLQNFNSPLHF | TGTGCCAGCTCACCATTACAGAACTTTAATTCACCCCTCCACTTT
TRBD1 | TRBJ1-5 | TRBV5-4 | - | CASSPGTGINQPQHF | TGTGCCAGCAGCCCCGGGACAGGGATCAATCAGCCCCAGCATTTT
TRBD1 | TRBJ2-7 | TRBV27 | - | CASSLGQGLYEQYF | TGTGCCAGCAGTCTTGGACAGGGGTTGTACGAGCAGTACTTC
- | TRBJ1-1 | TRBV6-5 | - | CASSPPSYTEAFF | TGTGCCAGCAGCCCCCCGTCCTACACTGAAGCTTTCTTT
- | TRBJ1-3 | TRBV19 | - | CASSPRQLMGGNTIYF | TGTGCCAGTAGTCCGAGACAGCTAATGGGCGGAAACACCATATATTTT
TRBD1 | TRBJ1-1 | TRBV6-5 | - | CASSPGGVAYTEAFF | TGTGCCAGCAGCCCAGGGGGCGTCGCGTACACTGAAGCTTTCTTT
- | TRBJ1-3 | TRBV11-2 | - | CASSFPGKFGNTIYF | TGTGCCAGCAGCTTTCCGGGAAAGTTCGGAAACACCATATATTTT
TRBD2 | TRBJ2-2 | TRBV19 | - | CATIPGGARGPGELFF | TGTGCCACCATCCCGGGGGGGGCCCGGGGTCCCGGGGAGCTGTTTTTT
- | TRBJ1-2 | TRBV3-1/TRBV3-2 | - | CASRWTPTGGYTF | TGTGCCAGCAGGTGGACCCCCACGGGAGGCTACACCTTC
- | TRBJ1-3 | TRBV11-2 | - | CASSSQTPPGNTIYF | TGTGCCAGCAGCTCCCAAACACCCCCCGGAAACACCATATATTTT
TRBD1 | TRBJ2-3 | TRBV3-1/TRBV3-2 | - | CASSRGTGTDTQYF | TGTGCCAGCAGCCGGGGGACAGGCACAGATACGCAGTATTTT
- | TRBJ1-6 | TRBV9 | - | CASSLSPRTVSPLHF | TGTGCCAGCAGCCTCTCTCCCCGGACAGTCTCACCCCTCCACTTT
TRBD1 | TRBJ1-2 | TRBV5-4 | - | CASINGQGADNYGYTF | TGTGCCAGCATCAACGGACAGGGGGCTGATAACTATGGCTACACCTTC
TRBD1 | TRBJ1-1 | TRBV4-1 | - | CASSLTGSADTEAFF | TGCGCCAGCAGCCTGACAGGGTCGGCAGACACTGAAGCTTTCTTT
TRBD2 | TRBJ2-3 | TRBV15 | - | CATSFLAGGPGDTQYF | TGTGCCACCAGCTTCCTAGCGGGGGGGCCCGGAGATACGCAGTATTTT
- | TRBJ1-1 | TRBV5-1 | - | CASSLAPGSPEAFF | TGCGCCAGCAGCTTGGCCCCAGGGTCCCCTGAAGCTTTCTTT
- | TRBJ1-2 | TRBV1 | few | CTNSQGPRYGYTF | TGCACCAATTCCCAGGGTCCCCGGTATGGCTACACCTTC
- | TRBJ1-1 | TRBV27 | - | CASSLERRNTEAFF | TGTGCCAGCAGTTTAGAGCGGAGAAACACTGAAGCTTTCTTT
- | TRBJ2-1 | TRBV18 | - | CASSPEVYNEQFF | TGTGCCAGCTCACCGGAGGTTTACAATGAGCAGTTCTTC
TRBD1 | TRBJ1-1 | TRBV6-5 | - | CASSYHGQGEAFF | TGTGCCAGCAGTTACCATGGACAGGGTGAAGCTTTCTTT
- | TRBJ1-6 | TRBV6-1 | - | CASSEALQTQGSPLHF | TGTGCCAGCAGTGAAGCCCTACAGACGCAGGGATCACCCCTCCACTTT
- | TRBJ2-5 | TRBV18 | - | CASSPRETQYF | TGTGCCAGCTCACCGCGAGAGACCCAGTACTTC
TRBD1 | TRBJ1-5 | TRBV27 | - | CASSNMAGGNQPQHF | TGTGCCAGCAGCAACATGGCAGGGGGTAATCAGCCCCAGCATTTT
TRBD1 | TRBJ2-7 | TRBV7-8 | - | CASSLAIRGRRYEQYF | TGTGCCAGCAGCTTAGCTATTAGGGGGCGCAGGTACGAGCAGTACTTC
- | TRBJ1-6 | TRBV5-4 | - | CASSLAGVAPLHF | TGTGCCAGCAGCTTGGCCGGGGTGGCACCCCTCCACTTT
TRBD1 | TRBJ2-1 | TRBV16 | - | CASSQRRDRGNNEQFF | TGTGCCAGCAGCCAGAGACGGGACAGGGGCAACAATGAGCAGTTCTTC
TRBD1 | TRBJ1-2 | TRBV28 | - | CASSLRGTGRVGYTF | TGTGCCAGCAGTTTAAGAGGGACAGGGAGGGTTGGCTACACCTTC
- | TRBJ2-4 | TRBV11-2 | - | CASSGQLGQILAKNIQYF | TGTGCCAGCAGCGGCCAATTAGGACAGATCCTAGCCAAAAACATTCAGTACTTC
- | TRBJ1-2 | TRBV4-1 | few | CASSPTVYYGYTF | TGCGCCAGCAGCCCGACAGTATACTATGGCTACACCTTC
- | TRBJ1-3 | TRBV6-6 | few | CASTGQWGNTIYF | TGTGCCAGCACCGGACAGTGGGGAAACACCATATATTTT